This T cell receptor (beta chain) was sequenced for a study of a mutant IDH1 vaccine in newly diagnosed glioma (dated by TCRdb to the early 2020s). Background for the entire study: Patients were given eight vaccinations, in weeks 1, 3, 5, 7, 11, 15, 19 and 23, which matched visits V03 through V10. In the chemotherapy-containing groups, vaccination started alongside temozolomide cycles, whereas in patients who had radiotherapy alone it started 4-6 weeks after radiotherapy. Of the approximately 34 treated patients, 62.5% were male and about 40% were female, and a mean age of roughly 40 years was recorded. Before enrollment, most patients had been given radiochemotherapy with temozolomide as standard therapy, while the rest had received either radiotherapy alone or temozolomide alone. Peripheral blood was collected at six visits: V03 (baseline), V05, V07, V10, V12 and V13. Longitudinal TCRB deep sequencing was performed for fewer than 30 treated patients wherever samples were available for exploratory analyses. The full study reports these points: It was noted by the authors that analyses of patient blood samples could not be reproduced owing to sample limitations. PBMC samples for TCRB deep sequencing were selected based on availability. Pseudoprogression appeared unrelated to alterations in the top peripheral T cell clonotypes detected by TCRB sequencing. Immune responses induced by the vaccine were seen in 90% to 95% of patients across multiple MHC alleles.

From its cysteine to its phenylalanine, the CDR3 spans 16 amino acids. Only the CDR3 part of the read is kept: 48 bases, read in frame from the first base. The germline V gene gives CDR1 as WSHSY and CDR2 as SAAADI. V loses 7 bases at its end and J loses 1 base; junction bases beyond the gene matches: 12. Comments on this clone: The target of this receptor is not known. No clone much larger than this one lies a single base away; base qualities are absent.

Per the publication, the time point label means: week 23, last vaccination. Each vaccine dose, consisting of 300 ug of a 20-mer mutant IDH1 peptide in Montanide, was administered subcutaneously with topical imiquimod. Donors had newly diagnosed WHO grade 3 or 4 IDH1-mutant astrocytomas with loss of nuclear ATRX. The samples were drawn from NOA16, a multicentre, single-arm, open-label phase I trial in Germany that tested a mutant IDH1 peptide vaccine in humans for the first time. Genomic DNA for TCRB sequencing was extracted from EDTA blood using the DNeasy Blood and Tissue Kit. The library was obtained by the immunoSEQ multiplex PCR assay. Rearranged TCR beta chain sequences were amplified with the hsTCRB Kit following the manufacturer's protocol. An Illumina MiSeq was used to sequence the TCRB libraries. In the authors' own workflow: Demultiplexing, trimming and gene mapping were performed with the kit vendor's proprietary platform. As stored in TCRdb, this immuneACCESS dataset retains in-frame rearrangements with V and J assigned. A fraction of the clones does not appear; measured against another copy, unresolved V genes explain less than half of the discrepancy, and the remainder lacks a known reason. V and J calls and clone size are as listed in that table; D and trimming were resolved from the DNA. Here the sample has roughly 60,000 clones; roughly 81% occur a single time. Roughly 4% of the sample comes from the top ten.

This clonotype was obtained from a man aged 30 to 45 with glioma. The sequencing used PBMCs, collected from a glioma patient whose treatment included an IDH1 peptide vaccine. The V gene is TRBV10-2 and the J gene is TRBJ1-1; the junction holds 7 bases that match TRBD1. Read as DNA, the sequence is TGCGCCAGCATCCCTGATCGGGGACAGCCGAACACTGAAGCTTTCTTT. Its coded protein is CASIPDRGQPNTEAFF.